This T cell receptor (beta chain) emerged from a study of beta chain features in type 1 diabetes. Every single donor gave one heparinised blood draw, and these averaged about 120 mL. The CDR3 sequence is 14 residues long. With 3 bases removed from V and 1 base from J, the gap between germline ends came to 9 bases. Germline-derived CDR1 and CDR2 are MDHEN and SYDVKM. Study findings and constraints: The similarity of naive, central memory and Treg TCRB repertoires appeared greater among patients than among healthy donors. TCRB CDR3 length was moderately but significantly reduced in all four CD4+ subsets of Type 1 diabetes patients. High-TCR-expressing cells could be over-represented by cDNA sequencing.

In this sample, this clone turned up a few times. What it binds is not known. cDNA synthesis used the whole RNA isolate, giving expressed TCRB sequences. The study sequenced naive, central memory and regulatory T cell samples to an average of roughly 3.4 million reads. Assay: immunoSEQ multiplex PCR; the TCRdb copy retains only in-frame clones and omits some. The table records nearly 350,000 clones, around 9% of them present only once. Sequenced sample: central memory CD4+ T cells from blood. V is TRBV28 and J is TRBJ2-5; unclear D gene. This receptor was obtained from a young man with type 1 diabetes. CDR3 sequence reads: CASSFRLFQETQYF. The DNA of the CDR3 is TGTGCCAGCAGTTTCCGACTGTTCCAAGAGACCCAGTACTTC.